Listed here are 20 T cell receptor beta chains from one sample, sequenced in a study of T-cell memory formation after mild COVID-19 (dated by TCRdb to about 2021). The protocol used for the library was 5' RACE. Sequencer: Illumina NovaSeq 6000. TCRdb took the public reads, trimmed them with fastp at Q25, ran MiXCR for clone calling and kept in-frame beta chains. CDR3 protein duplicates are merged, each entry listing the most common genes and DNA. The sample has 280,000 or so distinct CDR3 sequences on record, around 8% of them singletons. The ten largest clones capture approximately 23% of the sample. Sequencing input: PBMCs or a T cell subset sorted from them (not recorded which). The source is a man aged 18 to 29 who had mild COVID-19 (a few samples of this study predate the infection). The sample titles of this study are shuffled in the database, so cell type and time point are left out; the donor was told from shared clones.

V gene TRBV28 combines with J gene TRBJ1-5; no definite D call. This CDR3 has 14 residues. V was trimmed by 2 bases and J by 7 bases, leaving 12 bases between them. Looked up from germline, CDR1 is MDHEN and CDR2 is SYDVKM. The CDR3 bases are TGTGCCAGCAGTTTAGGGCTTGTACGCCAGCCCCAGCATTTT. Translation: CASSLGLVRQPQHF.

This clonotype was counted a few times. V and J are TRBV7-2 and TRBJ2-7; TRBD2 matches at 7 bases. CDR3 size: 13 residues. J gave up 6 bases and V 4 bases, and 6 bases lay outside the gene matches. In germline, CDR1 is SGHTA, CDR2 FQGNSA. Here the CDR3 DNA reads TGTGCCAGCAGCTCCAGCGGGGTCAGCGAGCAGTACGTC. Its translation: CASSSSGVSEQYV.

The V gene is TRBV5-1, the J gene TRBJ2-1; TRBD1 is a possible D gene (6 bases). The germline CDR1 and CDR2 sequences are SGHRS and YFSETQ. V was clipped by 0 bases and J by 7 bases, with 14 bases between them. The CDR3 extends over 15 amino acids. CDR3 in amino acids: CASSLGQGPWNEQFF. The CDR3 DNA follows: TGCGCCAGCAGCTTGGGGCAGGGGCCTTGGAATGAGCAGTTCTTC. Full variable domain (missing parts from reference TRBV5-1 and TRBJ2-1): KAGVTQTPRYLIKTRGQQVTLSCSPISGHRSVSWYQQTPGQGLQFLFEYFSETQRNKGNFPGRFSGRQFSNSRSEMNVSTLELGDSALYLCASSLGQGPWNEQFFGPGTRLTVL.

The chain has TRBV6-6 and TRBJ1-1; the D is unclear. Trimming removed 2 bases from V and 6 bases from J, with 10 bases in between. The germline gives CDR1 MNHNY, CDR2 SVGAGI (reference sequence). The CDR3 totals 13 residues. In nucleotides, the CDR3 is TGTGCCAGCAGTTACCCCGGGTCGCCTGAAGCTTTCTTT. This codes for CASSYPGSPEAFF.

The chain joins TRBV27 to TRBJ2-7, with TRBD1 matching 9 bases. Trimming removed 6 bases from V and 3 bases from J; junction bases left unmatched: 3. Germline V CDR1 and CDR2: MNHEY, SMNVEV (reference sequence). The CDR3 loop spans 13 amino acids. DNA for the CDR3: TGTGCCAGCAGAGGGACAGGGATCTACGAGCAGTACGTC. Its protein product is CASRGTGIYEQYV.

This clonotype occurred many times. The rearrangement uses TRBV7-2 and TRBJ2-3; D not certain. The V end was cut by 2 bases, the J end by 6 bases, with 15 bases between. The CDR3 is made up of 15 amino acids. CDR1 and CDR2 (germline): SGHTA, FQGNSA. CDR3 nucleotides: TGTGCCAGCAGCTTATTAGGCAGGCTGGATGATACGCAGTATTTT. Its protein is CASSLLGRLDDTQYF.

This clonotype was observed a few times. The chain combines TRBV12-3 or TRBV12-4 with TRBJ2-4; D might be TRBD1 (6 bases). This CDR3 has 17 amino acids. V shed 6 bases and J shed 0 bases, with 18 bases lying between them. The CDR3 is CASSSGTSILAKNIQYF. Written as DNA, the CDR3 is TGTGCCAGCAGCTCGGGGACATCCATACTAGCCAAAAACATTCAGTACTTC.

This clonotype came up a few times. The chain uses TRBV9 and TRBJ2-5, with 10 bases fitting TRBD1. V was clipped by 4 bases and J by 0 bases; unmatched bases: 9. The germline V gene encodes CDR1 SGDLS and CDR2 YYNGEE. The CDR3 runs to 17 residues. CDR3 sequence: CASSSGQGSLYQETQYF. Written as DNA, the CDR3 is TGTGCCAGCAGCTCGGGACAGGGGTCTTTGTACCAAGAGACCCAGTACTTC.

This clonotype appeared a single time. The chain has TRBV27 and TRBJ1-4; D is unresolved. The CDR3 loop spans 15 amino acids. Germline-derived CDR1 and CDR2 are MNHEY and SMNVEV (reference sequence). V lost 4 bases and J lost 5, with 14 bases in between. The DNA for the CDR3 is TGTGCCAGCAGTTCCTCGGACGGAACGAATGAAAAACTGTTTTTT. It translates to CASSSSDGTNEKLFF.

This clonotype was observed many times. The chain carries TRBV7-2 and TRBJ2-7; a weak D match, TRBD2 (5 bases). This CDR3 is 13 amino acids long. Between the trimmed V and J ends, which lost 7 bases and 1 base, there was a span of 11 bases. In germline, CDR1 is SGHTA, CDR2 FQGNSA. CDR3 in amino acids: CASTTGLSYEQYF. The CDR3 bases are TGTGCCAGCACCACGGGGTTGTCCTACGAGCAGTACTTC.

The chain recombines TRBV6-5 with TRBJ2-7; 7 bases line up with TRBD1. Germline CDR1 reads MNHEY; CDR2 reads SVGAGI. The V gene end was trimmed by 6 bases and the J gene end by 6 bases; junction bases not matched to a gene: 8. The CDR3 runs 13 residues. CDR3 DNA: TGTGCCAGCAGAACCGGGACAGCAGGCGAGCAGTACTTC. Encoded protein: CASRTGTAGEQYF.

The chain has TRBV29-1 and TRBJ1-2; D not resolved. V lost 5 bases to trimming and J lost 0 bases, with 7 bases between them. CDR1 and CDR2 (germline): SQVTM, ANQGSEA. This CDR3 region has 12 residues. The CDR3 region has the DNA TGCAGCGTTTCCAGGCCTAACTATGGCTACACCTTC. Translated: CSVSRPNYGYTF.

The rearrangement uses TRBV5-1 and TRBJ1-1; unclear D gene. Germline values: CDR1 SGHRS, CDR2 YFSETQ. The CDR3 contains 14 residues. The V end was cut by 1 base, the J end by 8 bases, with 15 bases between. This CDR3 is CASSLTFGRLEAFF. The DNA of the CDR3 is TGCGCCAGCAGCTTGACCTTCGGCAGATTGGAAGCTTTCTTT.

The V call is TRBV12-3 or TRBV12-4, the J call TRBJ2-3; no clear D. This CDR3 is 16 amino acids long. V lost 6 bases to trimming and J lost 6 bases, with 22 bases between them. In DNA, the CDR3 is TGTGCCAGCAGACACCGAGACTTCCCACTGCCCGATACGCAGTATTTT. It translates to CASRHRDFPLPDTQYF.

This clonotype has at least ten counts. The chain links TRBV9 to TRBJ1-3, with 7 positions matching TRBD1. The CDR3 is 14 residues long. V trimming: 4 bases; J trimming: 4 bases; junction bases outside the gene matches: 5. The germline CDR1 and CDR2 sequences are SGDLS and YYNGEE. The CDR3 DNA reads TGTGCCAGCAGCCCCCAGGGGGGGGGAAACACCATATATTTT. It translates to CASSPQGGGNTIYF.

This clonotype was observed a few times. The chain employs TRBV6-5 and TRBJ1-5; 9 bases fit TRBD1. CDR1 and CDR2 (germline): MNHEY, SVGAGI. This CDR3 comprises 15 residues. Trimming at V came to 6 bases and at J to 4 bases, leaving 7 bases not matched to a gene. This CDR3 is CASSLAGQGNQPQHF. For the CDR3, the DNA is TGTGCCAGCAGCCTGGCGGGACAGGGTAATCAGCCCCAGCATTTT.

This clonotype has ten or more counts. The chain joins TRBV5-1 to TRBJ2-2; 10 nucleotides line up with TRBD1. Germline loops: CDR1 SGHRS, CDR2 YFSETQ. The CDR3 loop spans 16 amino acids. Trimming at V came to 4 bases and at J to 4 bases, leaving 7 bases not matched to a gene. The CDR3 DNA follows: TGCGCCAGCAGCGTTGCCGGGACAGGGGTCACCGGGGAGCTGTTTTTT. It is translated as CASSVAGTGVTGELFF.

This clonotype appeared many times. The rearrangement links TRBV20-1 to TRBJ2-1; TRBD2 matches 7 bases. CDR3 length: 13 amino acids. Germline lookup yields CDR1 DFQATT and CDR2 SNEGSKA (reference sequence). The ends lost 1 base at V and 4 bases at J; junction bases unmatched: 1. CDR3 in DNA: TGCAGTGCTAGAGGCGGGGGTTACAATGAGCAGTTCTTC. Translated: CSARGGGYNEQFF.

This clonotype showed up many times. V and J are TRBV5-1 and TRBJ2-7; D remains unclear. V lost 4 bases to trimming and J lost 0 bases, with 5 bases between them. Germline V CDR1 and CDR2: SGHRS, YFSETQ. The CDR3 runs 12 residues. The chain's CDR3 is CASSRVSYEQYF. The CDR3 region has the DNA TGCGCCAGCAGCCGAGTCTCCTACGAGCAGTACTTC.

This clonotype has only a few counts. This chain joins TRBV10-3 and TRBJ1-4, with D tentatively TRBD1 (5 bases). V lost 3 bases to trimming and J lost 4 bases, with 6 bases between them. Germline CDR1 and CDR2: ENHRY and SYGVKD. This CDR3 region has 13 residues. The CDR3 sequence is CAISERGNEKLFF. The CDR3 DNA follows: TGTGCCATCAGTGAAAGGGGTAATGAAAAACTGTTTTTT.